The T cell receptor beta chain described here comes from a study of neurological immune-mediated disorders. This CDR3 region has 15 residues. CDR1 and CDR2 from the germline V gene are MNHEY and SMNVEV (reference sequence). With 4 bases clipped from V and 3 bases from J, the junction kept 2 bases outside the gene matches. Synthesis of cDNA used 5'RACE (with 10-nucleotide random UMIs). TCRdb fed the 5' RACE reads into MiXCR, producing one record per CDR3 protein. The sample has 74,000 or so distinct CDR3 sequences, about 9% seen once. This clonotype was found a few times. Its antigen remains unidentified. Study conclusions and caveats: The expanded clones of different subjects shared no CDR3 amino acid sequences (suggesting private repertoires in all groups).

A blood bank in Maryland, USA, provided the volunteers who served as healthy controls. PBMCs stored at -80 C, 2 million in total, were the source of the unsorted libraries. This chain joins TRBV27 and TRBJ2-1, with TRBD2 matching over 11 bases. The clonotype originates from a man between 50 and 59 years old in good health. Sample: PBMCs. The CDR3 is CASSSGTSGYNEQFF. CDR3 nucleotide sequence: TGTGCCAGCAGTTCCGGGACTAGCGGCTACAATGAGCAGTTCTTC.